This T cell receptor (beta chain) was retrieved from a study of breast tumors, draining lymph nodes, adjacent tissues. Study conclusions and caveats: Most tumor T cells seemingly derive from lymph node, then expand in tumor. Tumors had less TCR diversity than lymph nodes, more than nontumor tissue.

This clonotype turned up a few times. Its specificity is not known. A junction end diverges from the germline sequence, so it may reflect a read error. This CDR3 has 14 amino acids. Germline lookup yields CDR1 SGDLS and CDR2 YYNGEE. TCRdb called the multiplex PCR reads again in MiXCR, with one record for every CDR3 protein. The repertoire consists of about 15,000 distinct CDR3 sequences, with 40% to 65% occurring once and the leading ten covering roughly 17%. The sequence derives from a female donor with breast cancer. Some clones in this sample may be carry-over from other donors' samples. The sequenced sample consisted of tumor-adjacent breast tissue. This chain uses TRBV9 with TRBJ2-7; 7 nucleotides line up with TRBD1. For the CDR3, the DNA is TGTGCCAGCGGCGTAGGGGGCGATCTCTATGAGCAGTACTTC. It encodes CASGVGGDLYEQYF.